The 25 T cell receptor beta chains in this list originate from one sample, sequenced in a study of T cells in Graves' hyperthyroidism and ophthalmopathy. The source material, RNA transcripts, was used to amplify TCR beta CDR3 regions. The study used the HTBI primer set for a first-round RT-PCR of the TCR CDR3. TCRdb reprocessed the multiplex PCR reads via MiXCR and lists one record per CDR3 protein. The sample has approximately 700,000 distinct CDR3 sequences, approximately 42% seen once; the top ten hold about 7.2%. Sequencing was done on a sample of peripheral blood or thyroid tissue (not recorded which). These receptors were obtained from an adult man with Graves' disease, either hyperthyroidism or ophthalmopathy (not recorded which).

The chain uses TRBV2 and TRBJ1-2; D uncertain. The CDR3 totals 23 residues. Trimming left V 3 bases short and J 5 bases short, with 40 bases between. Germline CDR1 is SNHLY and CDR2 is FYNNEI. The CDR3 loop is CASSDLHSASWPPALFRIYGYTF. Here the CDR3 DNA reads TGTGCCAGCAGTGATTTGCACAGTGCTTCTTGGCCACCTGCTCTCTTTCGGATTTATGGCTACACCTTC. The full variable domain, with the rest looked up from reference TRBV2 and TRBJ1-2, is EPEVTQTPSHQVTQMGQEVILRCVPISNHLYFYWYRQILGQKVEFLVSFYNNEISEKSEIFDDQFSVERPDGSNFTLKIRSTKLEDSAMYFCASSDLHSASWPPALFRIYGYTFGSGTRLTVV.

This sequence joins TRBV6-5 and TRBJ1-2; TRBD1 might be the D (5 bases). Germline V gives CDR1 MNHEY, CDR2 SVGAGI. Trimming removed 5 bases at V and 3 bases at J, with 16 bases between. The CDR3 contains 15 residues. The CDR3 spells CASSHGTDKDYGYTF. The CDR3 nucleotides read TGTGCCAGCAGTCACGGGACTGATAAGGACTATGGCTACACCTTC.

The gene calls are TRBV29-1 and TRBJ2-6, with no clear D. From germline, CDR1 is SQVTM and CDR2 ANQGSEA. Trimming cost V 7 bases and J 4 bases, with 5 bases left between them. This CDR3 contains 11 residues. The CDR3 bases are TGCAGCGCAGAGGGGGCCAACGTCCTGACTTTC. It is translated as CSAEGANVLTF. Full variable domain (outside the CDR3, taken from reference TRBV29-1 and TRBJ2-6): SAVISQKPSRDICQRGTSLTIQCQVDSQVTMMFWYRQQPGQSLTLIATANQGSEATYESGFVIDKFPISRPNLTFSTLTVSNMSPEDSSIYLCSAEGANVLTFGAGSRLTVL.

This clonotype came up a few times. This chain joins TRBV12-3 or TRBV12-4 and TRBJ1-5; a weak D match, TRBD1 (6 bases). The CDR3 sequence is 16 residues long. The ends were cut back, 6 bases at V and 6 bases at J, with 21 bases in the middle. The CDR3 DNA sequence: TGTGCCAGCAGCCCGAGGTGGGGCAGGGGAGTTCAGCCCCAGCATTTT. Its translation is CASSPRWGRGVQPQHF.

The chain combines TRBV10-2 with TRBJ1-2, with D perhaps matching TRBD1 (5 bases). The length of the CDR3 is 14 residues. Germline values: CDR1 WSHSY, CDR2 SAAADI. V gave up 5 bases and J gave up 7 bases, with 17 bases separating them. The CDR3, as DNA: TGCGCCAGCAGTACCCCGGGGGACCGGGCTGGCTACACCTTC. This gives the protein CASSTPGDRAGYTF.

Details on this clonotype: Given the absence of the conserved phenylalanine or tryptophan at the CDR3 end, a read error is likely. V is TRBV10-2 and J is TRBJ1-1, with D perhaps matching TRBD1 (5 bases). CDR3 length: 14 residues. Looked up from germline, CDR1 is WSHSY and CDR2 is SAAADI. The CDR3 spells CASSETIRDTEAFL. In DNA, the CDR3 is TGTGCCAGCAGTGAGACCATCAGGGACACTGAAGCTTTCCTT.

The chain couples TRBV7-2 to TRBJ1-2; 8 bases fit TRBD1. CDR1 and CDR2 (germline): SGHTA, FQGNSA. This CDR3 has 15 amino acids. J lost 0 bases, V lost 4 bases, and 4 bases had no gene match. This CDR3 reads CASSYPGGTNYGYTF. The CDR3 bases are TGTGCCAGCAGCTACCCAGGGGGCACTAACTATGGCTACACCTTC.

This sequence joins TRBV29-1 and TRBJ1-2; 8 nucleotides agree with TRBD1. V lost 5 bases and J lost 2; bases outside the gene matches: 4. The CDR3 length is 13 residues. In germline, CDR1 is SQVTM, CDR2 ANQGSEA. CDR3 loop: CSVLAGGNYGYTF. CDR3 nucleotides: TGCAGCGTTCTCGCAGGGGGCAACTATGGCTACACCTTC. The whole variable domain, remainder taken from reference TRBV29-1 and TRBJ1-2, is SAVISQKPSRDICQRGTSLTIQCQVDSQVTMMFWYRQQPGQSLTLIATANQGSEATYESGFVIDKFPISRPNLTFSTLTVSNMSPEDSSIYLCSVLAGGNYGYTFGSGTRLTVV.

The chain recombines TRBV20-1 with TRBJ2-7; D is unresolved. Trimming shortened V by 0 bases and J by 9 bases, and 15 bases separated the two germline ends. In germline, CDR1 is DFQATT, CDR2 SNEGSKA (reference sequence). The CDR3 covers 13 residues. The CDR3, as DNA: TGCAGTGCTAGAGAAGTCTCAGCCGTCGGGCAGTACTTC. Encoded protein: CSAREVSAVGQYF.

This clonotype has more than one count but fewer than ten. The chain couples TRBV20-1 to TRBJ1-2, with TRBD1 matching over 7 bases. Losses at the gene ends were 5 bases for V and 11 bases for J; bases not matched to a gene: 11. The CDR3 consists of 12 residues. The germline V gene encodes CDR1 DFQATT and CDR2 SNEGSKA (reference sequence). CDR3 in amino acids: CSAPLTGTVYTF. The CDR3 region has the DNA TGCAGTGCTCCCCTGACAGGGACGGTTTACACCTTC.

Comment on this clonotype: The conserved final phenylalanine or tryptophan is absent from the CDR3, which likely points to a read error. The chain links TRBV2 to TRBJ1-2; weak D call: TRBD1 (5 bases). From germline, CDR1 is SNHLY and CDR2 FYNNEI. The CDR3 is 15 residues long. V lost 5 bases and J 7 bases, leaving 20 bases between the germline ends. The CDR3 here is CASSPRQTQDAGYTL. CDR3 DNA sequence: TGTGCCAGCAGTCCACGACAGACCCAAGATGCTGGCTACACCCTC.

The rearrangement uses TRBV10-3 and TRBJ2-7, with D possibly matching TRBD1 (5 bases). The CDR3 loop spans 14 amino acids. Germline CDR1 is ENHRY and CDR2 is SYGVKD. Trimming took off 4 bases at V and 2 bases at J, with 12 bases between the two ends. CDR3 residues: CAISVGVSPYEQYF. DNA of the CDR3: TGTGCCATCAGTGTAGGGGTGAGCCCCTACGAGCAGTACTTC.

CDR3 amino acids: CASSYSGIYEQYF. The CDR3 DNA follows: TGTGCCAGCAGTTATTCAGGGATCTACGAGCAGTACTTC. The chain employs TRBV7-9 and TRBJ2-7, with D possibly being TRBD1 (5 bases). The germline CDR1 and CDR2 sequences are SEHNR and FQNEAQ (reference sequence). CDR3 length: 13 amino acids. V was shortened by 6 bases and J by 3 bases, with 12 bases between the two germline ends.

The rearrangement uses TRBV5-6 and TRBJ1-5; TRBD1 matches at 9 bases. Trimming took 1 base from V and 7 from J; bases not matched to a gene: 6. The germline V gene encodes CDR1 SGHDT and CDR2 YYEEEE. CDR3 size: 15 residues. DNA of the CDR3: TGTGCCAGCAGCTTGTCCGGACAGGGGTGCCAGCCCCAGCATTTT. Translated, it gives CASSLSGQGCQPQHF. Full variable domain (remainder filled in from reference TRBV5-6 and TRBJ1-5): DAGVTQSPTHLIKTRGQQVTLRCSPKSGHDTVSWYQQALGQGPQFIFQYYEEEERQRGNFPDRFSGHQFPNYSSELNVNALLLGDSALYLCASSLSGQGCQPQHFGDGTRLSIL.

This clonotype was found a few times. A read error may explain this, as a much larger clone is one base away. The chain has TRBV7-9 and TRBJ2-5; possible D gene TRBD1, 7 bases. Germline assignment: CDR1 SEHNR and CDR2 FQNEAQ (reference sequence). Trimming removed 3 bases at V and 5 bases at J, with 13 bases between. The length of the CDR3 is 14 residues. The CDR3, as DNA: TGTGCCAGCAGCTTTGGGGCAGGGGGGGAGACCCAGTACTTC. This codes for CASSFGAGGETQYF.

This clonotype was detected only a few times. The V call is TRBV2, the J call TRBJ2-7, with 8 nucleotides matching TRBD1. The germline V gene has CDR1 SNHLY and CDR2 FYNNEI. Losses at the gene ends were 6 bases for V and 0 bases for J; bases not matched to a gene: 4. The CDR3 length is 14 residues. The CDR3 sequence is CASRWTGSSYEQYF. The CDR3 bases are TGTGCCAGCAGATGGACAGGGAGCTCCTACGAGCAGTACTTC.

Notes on this clonotype: A read error is possible here, since a much larger clone lies one base away. The chain couples TRBV15 to TRBJ2-7, with D uncertain. CDR1 is LNHNV, CDR2 YYDKDF, per germline (reference sequence). The CDR3 loop spans 15 amino acids. V lost 0 bases, J lost 6 bases, and 15 bases lay in between. The CDR3 is CATSRDGLTVCEQYF. The CDR3 DNA follows: TGTGCCACCAGCAGAGATGGTTTAACTGTCTGCGAGCAGTACTTC.

This clonotype was recorded many times. The gene calls are TRBV9 and TRBJ1-1, with D unresolved. This CDR3 has 15 amino acids. From germline, CDR1 is SGDLS and CDR2 YYNGEE. V was shortened by 0 bases and J by 8 bases, with 17 bases between the two germline ends. CDR3 in amino acids: CASSVVATVGLEAFF. In nucleotides, the CDR3 is TGTGCCAGCAGCGTAGTCGCAACCGTCGGGCTGGAAGCTTTCTTT.

This clonotype was counted only a few times. The V call is TRBV5-1, the J call TRBJ1-1; 7 bases agree with TRBD1. With 4 bases clipped from V and 1 base from J, the junction kept 10 bases outside the gene matches. The CDR3 covers 16 residues. Per the germline V gene, CDR1 is SGHRS and CDR2 is YFSETQ. The CDR3 DNA reads as TGCGCCAGCAGCAAGACAGGGCTCCAATCGAACACTGAAGCTTTCTTT. Translation: CASSKTGLQSNTEAFF.

Comments on this clonotype: Its ends do not fully match the called genes, so a read error is possible. This chain uses TRBV7-2 with TRBJ2-7; 7 bases are a match to TRBD1. The length of the CDR3 is 13 residues. Germline CDR1 is SGHTA and CDR2 is FQGNSA. CDR3 sequence reads: CASSREGRGEQYF. The CDR3 region has the DNA TGCGCCAGCAGCCGTGAGGGCAGGGGGGAGCAGTACTTC.

The chain uses TRBV7-9 and TRBJ2-5; TRBD1 might be the D (6 bases). Germline V CDR1 and CDR2: SEHNR, FQNEAQ (reference sequence). This CDR3 contains 16 residues. Deletions cut 3 bases from V and 4 bases from J, with 18 bases between. The CDR3 here is CASSLVGRGEGETQYF. The CDR3 nucleotides are TGTGCCAGCAGCTTGGTCGGCAGGGGAGAAGGAGAGACCCAGTACTTC.

The chain has TRBV19 and TRBJ1-1, with D maybe TRBD1 (6 bases). The V and J ends lost 5 bases and 3 bases respectively, with 13 bases between them. This CDR3 has 14 amino acids. In germline, CDR1 is LNHDA, CDR2 SQIVND (reference sequence). In DNA form, the CDR3 reads TGTGCCAGTAGTGCCGACAGACAGGACACTGAAGCTTTCTTT. This translates into CASSADRQDTEAFF.

This chain links TRBV20-1 with TRBJ1-2; D is possibly TRBD1 (6 bases). In germline, CDR1 is DFQATT, CDR2 SNEGSKA (reference sequence). Trimming removed 6 bases from V and 8 bases from J, with 19 bases in between. The CDR3 totals 13 residues. The CDR3 nucleotides are TGCAGTGCCCCCAGGGGCGGCCTTTGGGGCTACACCTTC. Its protein product is CSAPRGGLWGYTF.

This clonotype was detected only a few times. The chain carries TRBV2 and TRBJ2-7, with D perhaps TRBD2 (5 bases). V was cut by 3 bases and J by 0 bases, with 9 bases left in between. The CDR3 is 14 amino acids. CDR1 is SNHLY, CDR2 FYNNEI, per germline. The CDR3 spells CASSDPGVSYEQYF. The CDR3 nucleotides read TGTGCCAGCAGTGACCCCGGGGTCTCCTACGAGCAGTACTTC.

This chain joins TRBV7-9 and TRBJ2-2; tentative D call: TRBD1 (5 bases). The V end lost 5 bases, the J end lost 7 bases, and 17 bases lay between the germline ends. This CDR3 is built from 15 residues. Looked up from germline, CDR1 is SEHNR and CDR2 is FQNEAQ (reference sequence). Here the CDR3 reads CASSQDVGRIGELFF. CDR3 nucleotide sequence: TGTGCCAGCAGCCAAGATGTGGGGCGTATCGGGGAGCTGTTTTTT. Filled out from reference TRBV7-9 and TRBJ2-2, the complete variable domain reads DTGVSQNPRHKITKRGQNVTFRCDPISEHNRLYWYRQTLGQGPEFLTYFQNEAQLEKSRLLSDRFSAERPKGSFSTLEIQRTEQGDSAMYLCASSQDVGRIGELFFGEGSRLTVL.